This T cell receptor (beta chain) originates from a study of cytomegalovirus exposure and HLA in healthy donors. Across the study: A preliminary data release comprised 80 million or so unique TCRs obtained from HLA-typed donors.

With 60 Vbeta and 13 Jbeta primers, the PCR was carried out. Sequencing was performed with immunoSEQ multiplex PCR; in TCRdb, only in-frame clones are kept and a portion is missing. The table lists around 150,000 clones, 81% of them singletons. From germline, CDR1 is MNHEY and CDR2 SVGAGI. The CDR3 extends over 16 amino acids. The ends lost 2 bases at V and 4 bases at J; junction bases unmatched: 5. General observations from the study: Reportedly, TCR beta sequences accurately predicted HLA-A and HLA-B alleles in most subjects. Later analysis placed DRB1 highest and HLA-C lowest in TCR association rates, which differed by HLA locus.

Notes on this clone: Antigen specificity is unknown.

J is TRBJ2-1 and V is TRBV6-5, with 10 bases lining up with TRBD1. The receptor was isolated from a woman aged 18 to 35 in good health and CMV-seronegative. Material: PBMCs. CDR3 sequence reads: CASSYRGQGLYNEQFF. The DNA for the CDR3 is TGTGCCAGCAGTTACCGGGGACAGGGGTTATACAATGAGCAGTTCTTC.